The source of this T cell receptor (beta chain) is a study of Graves' ophthalmopathy and Graves' hyperthyroidism. In the study overall: Peripheral blood sampling preceded any treatment and occurred at initial diagnosis.

About this clonotype itself: Its target is not known.

The study's findings and limits: It was with approximately 69% sensitivity and about 72% specificity that the model predicted ophthalmopathy progression.

RNA transcripts provided the template for amplifying TCR beta CDR3 regions. RT-PCR in the first round used HTBI primers; a second-round multiplex PCR followed. TCRdb processed the multiplex PCR reads anew with MiXCR; each CDR3 protein has one entry. The sample carries 740,000 or so distinct CDR3 sequences, approximately 40% recorded once. The CDR3 is made up of 14 amino acids. Germline loops: CDR1 SEHNR, CDR2 FQNEAQ (reference sequence). Trimming took 5 bases from V and 3 from J, leaving 14 bases between them. The specimen was peripheral blood. This chain links TRBV7-9 with TRBJ2-7; the D gene is possibly TRBD2 (7 bases). This receptor was identified in an adult man with Graves' ophthalmopathy. The CDR3 protein is CASSKGGGLYEQYF. Here the CDR3 DNA reads TGTGCCAGCAGCAAGGGGGGGGGCCTCTACGAGCAGTACTTC.